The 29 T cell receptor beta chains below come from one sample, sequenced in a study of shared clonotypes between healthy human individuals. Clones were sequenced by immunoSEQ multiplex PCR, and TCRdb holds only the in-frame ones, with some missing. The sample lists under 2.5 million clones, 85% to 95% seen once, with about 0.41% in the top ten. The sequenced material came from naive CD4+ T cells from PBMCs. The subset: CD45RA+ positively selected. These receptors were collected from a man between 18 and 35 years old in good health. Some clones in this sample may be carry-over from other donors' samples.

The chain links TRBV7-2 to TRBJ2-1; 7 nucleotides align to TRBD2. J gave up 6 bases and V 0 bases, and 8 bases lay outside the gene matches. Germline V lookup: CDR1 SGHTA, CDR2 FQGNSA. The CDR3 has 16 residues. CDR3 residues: CASSLAGREFINEQFF. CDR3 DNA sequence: TGTGCCAGCAGCTTAGCTGGGCGGGAGTTTATCAATGAGCAGTTCTTC.

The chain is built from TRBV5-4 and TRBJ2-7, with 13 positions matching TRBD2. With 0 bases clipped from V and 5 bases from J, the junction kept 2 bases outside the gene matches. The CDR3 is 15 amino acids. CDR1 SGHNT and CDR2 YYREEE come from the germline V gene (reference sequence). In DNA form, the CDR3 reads TGTGCCAGCAGCTTGGTACTAGCGGGAGGGGACGAGCAGTACTTC. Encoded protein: CASSLVLAGGDEQYF.

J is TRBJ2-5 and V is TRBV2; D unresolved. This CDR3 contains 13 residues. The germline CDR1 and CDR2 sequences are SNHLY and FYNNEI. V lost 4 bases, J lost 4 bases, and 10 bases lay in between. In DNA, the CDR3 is TGTGCCAGCAGTGTGGCCCACGGAGAGACCCAGTACTTC. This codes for CASSVAHGETQYF.

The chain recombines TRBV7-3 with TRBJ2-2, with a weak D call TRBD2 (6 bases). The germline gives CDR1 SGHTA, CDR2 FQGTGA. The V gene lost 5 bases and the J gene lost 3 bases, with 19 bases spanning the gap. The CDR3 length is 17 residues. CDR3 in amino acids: CASSQYSSAFYTGELFF. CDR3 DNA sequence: TGTGCCAGCAGCCAATATTCTAGCGCCTTCTACACCGGGGAGCTGTTTTTT.

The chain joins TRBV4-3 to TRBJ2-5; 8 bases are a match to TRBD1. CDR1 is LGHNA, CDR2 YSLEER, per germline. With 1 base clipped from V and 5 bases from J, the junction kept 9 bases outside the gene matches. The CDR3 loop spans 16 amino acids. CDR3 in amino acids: CASSQGQGASWETQYF. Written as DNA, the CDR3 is TGCGCCAGCAGCCAAGGGCAGGGGGCTAGTTGGGAGACCCAGTACTTC.

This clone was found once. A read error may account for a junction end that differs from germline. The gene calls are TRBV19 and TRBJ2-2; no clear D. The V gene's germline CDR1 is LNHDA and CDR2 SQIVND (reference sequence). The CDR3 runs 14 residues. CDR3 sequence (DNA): TGTGCCAGTAATATAGGCAGTGGCACCGGGGAGCTGTTTTTT. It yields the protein CASNIGSGTGELFF.

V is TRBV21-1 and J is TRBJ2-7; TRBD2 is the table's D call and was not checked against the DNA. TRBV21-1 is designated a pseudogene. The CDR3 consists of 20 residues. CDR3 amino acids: CASSKAGETSARILDCEQYF. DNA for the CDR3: TGTGCCAGCAGCAAAGCGGGGGAGACTAGCGCCCGAATCTTGGACTGCGAGCAGTACTTC.

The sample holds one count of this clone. The CDR3 DNA reads as TGTGCCAGCAGCCCACGGGACAGGGGGCGCCGGAGTGAAAAACTGTTTTTT. As protein: CASSPRDRGRRSEKLFF. The rearrangement uses TRBV7-8 and TRBJ1-4; 12 bases are shared with TRBD1. Germline CDR1 SGHVS, CDR2 FQNEAQ. This CDR3 is built from 17 residues. Losses at the gene ends were 5 bases for V and 7 bases for J; bases not matched to a gene: 11. Based on the CDR3 plus reference TRBV7-8 and TRBJ1-4, the full variable domain is GAGVSQSPRYKVAKRGQDVALRCDPISGHVSLFWYQQALGQGPEFLTYFQNEAQLDKSGLPSDRFFAERPEGSVSTLKIQRTQQEDSAVYLCASSPRDRGRRSEKLFFGSGTQLSVL.

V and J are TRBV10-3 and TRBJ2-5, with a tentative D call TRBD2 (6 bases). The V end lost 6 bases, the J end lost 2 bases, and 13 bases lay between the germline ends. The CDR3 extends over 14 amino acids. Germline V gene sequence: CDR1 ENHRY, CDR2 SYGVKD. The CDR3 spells CAIREGPGQETQYF. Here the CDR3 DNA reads TGTGCCATCAGGGAGGGACCGGGACAAGAGACCCAGTACTTC.

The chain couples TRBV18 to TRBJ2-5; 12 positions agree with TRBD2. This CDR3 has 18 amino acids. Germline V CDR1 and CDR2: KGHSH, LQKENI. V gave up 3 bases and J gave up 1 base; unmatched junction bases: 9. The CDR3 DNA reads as TGTGCCAGCTCACCCACAGTTACTAGCGGGAGGCCCCAAGAGACCCAGTACTTC. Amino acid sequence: CASSPTVTSGRPQETQYF.

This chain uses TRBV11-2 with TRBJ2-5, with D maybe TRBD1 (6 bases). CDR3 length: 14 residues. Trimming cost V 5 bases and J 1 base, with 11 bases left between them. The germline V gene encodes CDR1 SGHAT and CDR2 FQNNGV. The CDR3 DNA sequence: TGTGCCAGCAGCCGGGACACCTTCCAAGAGACCCAGTACTTC. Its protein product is CASSRDTFQETQYF.

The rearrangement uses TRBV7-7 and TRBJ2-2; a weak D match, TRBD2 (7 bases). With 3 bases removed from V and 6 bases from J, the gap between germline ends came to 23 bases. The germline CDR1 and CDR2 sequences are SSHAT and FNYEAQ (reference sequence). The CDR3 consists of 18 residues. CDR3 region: CASSFSISLAEGAGELFF. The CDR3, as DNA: TGTGCCAGCAGCTTTTCAATTTCTCTAGCGGAGGGGGCCGGGGAGCTGTTTTTT.

The CDR3 region has the DNA TGCGCCAGCAGCTTGAGGTCATATGAGCAGTTCTTC. This gives the protein CASSLRSYEQFF. This chain connects TRBV5-1 to TRBJ2-1; D remains unclear. CDR3 length equals 12 residues. Germline CDR1 reads SGHRS; CDR2 reads YFSETQ. Trimming removed 1 base at V and 8 bases at J, with 7 bases between.

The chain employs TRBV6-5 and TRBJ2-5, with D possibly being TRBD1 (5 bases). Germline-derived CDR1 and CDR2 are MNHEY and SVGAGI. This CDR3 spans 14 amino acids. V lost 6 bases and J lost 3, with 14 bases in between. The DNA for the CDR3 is TGTGCCAGCAGAGGCACAGGATACAAAGAGACCCAGTACTTC. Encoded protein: CASRGTGYKETQYF.

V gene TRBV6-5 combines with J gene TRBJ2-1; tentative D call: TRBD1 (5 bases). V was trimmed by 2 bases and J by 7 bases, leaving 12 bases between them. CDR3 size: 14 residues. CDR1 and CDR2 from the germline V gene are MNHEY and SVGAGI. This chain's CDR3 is CASSYRAGLNEQFF. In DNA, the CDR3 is TGTGCCAGCAGTTACAGGGCAGGGCTTAATGAGCAGTTCTTC.

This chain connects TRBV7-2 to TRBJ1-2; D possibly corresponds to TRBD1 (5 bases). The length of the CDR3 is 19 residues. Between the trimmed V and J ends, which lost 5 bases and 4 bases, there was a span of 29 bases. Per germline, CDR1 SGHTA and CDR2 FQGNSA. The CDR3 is CASSRSKARDLLKGYGYTF. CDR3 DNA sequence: TGTGCCAGCAGCCGCTCCAAGGCAAGGGACCTCCTGAAGGGCTATGGCTACACCTTC.

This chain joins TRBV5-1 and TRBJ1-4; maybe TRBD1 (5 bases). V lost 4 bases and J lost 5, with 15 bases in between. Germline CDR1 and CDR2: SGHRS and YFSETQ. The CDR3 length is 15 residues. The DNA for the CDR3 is TGCGCCAGCAGCAGCTGGGACTCACAAAATGAAAAACTGTTTTTT. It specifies CASSSWDSQNEKLFF.

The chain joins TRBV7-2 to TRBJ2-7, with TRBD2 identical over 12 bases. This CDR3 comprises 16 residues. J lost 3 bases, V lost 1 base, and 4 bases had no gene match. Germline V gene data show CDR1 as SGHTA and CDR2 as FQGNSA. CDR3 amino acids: CASSLVVTSGSYEQYF. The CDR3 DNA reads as TGTGCCAGCAGCTTAGTGGTGACTAGCGGGAGCTACGAGCAGTACTTC.

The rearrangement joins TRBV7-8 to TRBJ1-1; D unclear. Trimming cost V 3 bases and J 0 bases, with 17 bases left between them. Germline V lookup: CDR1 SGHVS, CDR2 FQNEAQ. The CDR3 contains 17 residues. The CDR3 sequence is CASSLVSPYRLNTEAFF. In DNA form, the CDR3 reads TGTGCCAGCAGCTTGGTTTCCCCTTACCGCTTGAACACTGAAGCTTTCTTT.

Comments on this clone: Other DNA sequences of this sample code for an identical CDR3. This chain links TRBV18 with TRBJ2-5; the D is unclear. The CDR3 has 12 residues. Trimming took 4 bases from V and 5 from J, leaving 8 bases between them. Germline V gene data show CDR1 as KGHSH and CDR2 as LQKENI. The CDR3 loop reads CASSLPQETQYF. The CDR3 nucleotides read TGTGCCAGCTCACTCCCCCAGGAGACCCAGTACTTC.

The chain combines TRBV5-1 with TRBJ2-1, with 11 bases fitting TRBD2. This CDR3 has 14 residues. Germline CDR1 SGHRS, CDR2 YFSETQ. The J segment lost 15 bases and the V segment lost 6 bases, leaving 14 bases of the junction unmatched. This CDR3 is CASTPSIAGGRGFF. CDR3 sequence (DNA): TGCGCCAGCACCCCCTCCATAGCGGGAGGGAGGGGGTTCTTC.

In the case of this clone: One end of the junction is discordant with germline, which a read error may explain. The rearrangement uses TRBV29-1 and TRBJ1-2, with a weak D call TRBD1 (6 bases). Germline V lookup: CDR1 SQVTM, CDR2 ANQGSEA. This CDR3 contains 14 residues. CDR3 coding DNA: TGCAGCGTTGGGATGCCGGGGGGCGCGTTCGGGTCGGAATTC. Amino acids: CSVGMPGGAFGSEF. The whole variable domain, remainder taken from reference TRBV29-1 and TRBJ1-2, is SAVISQKPSRDICQRGTSLTIQCQVDSQVTMMFWYRQQPGQSLTLIATANQGSEATYESGFVIDKFPISRPNLTFSTLTVSNMSPEDSSIYLCSVGMPGGAFGSEFGSGTRLTVV.

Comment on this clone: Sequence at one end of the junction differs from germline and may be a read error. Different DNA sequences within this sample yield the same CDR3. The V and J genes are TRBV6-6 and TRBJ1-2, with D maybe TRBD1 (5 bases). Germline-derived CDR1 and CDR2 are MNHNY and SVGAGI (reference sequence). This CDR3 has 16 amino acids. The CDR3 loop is CASSYGSGGANYGYTF. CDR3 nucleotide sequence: TGTGCCAGCAGTTACGGGTCTGGGGGAGCGAACTATGGCTACACTTTC.

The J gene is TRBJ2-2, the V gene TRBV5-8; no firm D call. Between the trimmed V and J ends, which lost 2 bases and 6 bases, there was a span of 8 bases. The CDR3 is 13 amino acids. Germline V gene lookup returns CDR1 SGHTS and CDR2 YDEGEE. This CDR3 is CASSFVIPGELFF. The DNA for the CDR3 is TGTGCCAGCAGCTTTGTAATACCCGGGGAGCTGTTTTTT.

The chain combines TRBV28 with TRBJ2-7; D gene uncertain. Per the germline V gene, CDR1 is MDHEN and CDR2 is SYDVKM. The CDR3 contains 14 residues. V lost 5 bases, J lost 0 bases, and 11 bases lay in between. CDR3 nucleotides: TGTGCCAGCAGTACGTGGGTAAACTCCTACGAGCAGTACTTC. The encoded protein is CASSTWVNSYEQYF. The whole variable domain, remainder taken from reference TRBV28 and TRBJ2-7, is DVKVTQSSRYLVKRTGEKVFLECVQDMDHENMFWYRQDPGLGLRLIYFSYDVKMKEKGDIPEGYSVSREKKERFSLILESASTNQTSMYLCASSTWVNSYEQYFGPGTRLTVT.

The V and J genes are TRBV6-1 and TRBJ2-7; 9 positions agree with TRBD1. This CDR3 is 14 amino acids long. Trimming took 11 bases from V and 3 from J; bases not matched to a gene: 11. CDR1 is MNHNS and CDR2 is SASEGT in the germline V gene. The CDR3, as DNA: TGTGCCCACAGTCCCAGACAGGGGGTCTACGAGCAGTACTTC. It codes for CAHSPRQGVYEQYF.

This CDR3 reads CASSGGHGYTF. For the CDR3, the DNA is TGCGCCAGCAGCGGTGGACATGGCTACACCTTC. The gene calls are TRBV5-1 and TRBJ1-2; D remains unclear. Trimming removed 4 bases at V and 6 bases at J, with 7 bases between. This CDR3 contains 11 residues. Germline V gives CDR1 SGHRS, CDR2 YFSETQ.

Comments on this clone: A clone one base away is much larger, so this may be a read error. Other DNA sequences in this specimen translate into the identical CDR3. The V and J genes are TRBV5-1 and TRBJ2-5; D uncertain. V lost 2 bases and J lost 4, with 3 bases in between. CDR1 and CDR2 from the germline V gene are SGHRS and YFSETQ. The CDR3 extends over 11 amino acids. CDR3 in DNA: TGCGCCAGCAGCTTTGGAGAGACCCAGTACTTC. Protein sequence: CASSFGETQYF.

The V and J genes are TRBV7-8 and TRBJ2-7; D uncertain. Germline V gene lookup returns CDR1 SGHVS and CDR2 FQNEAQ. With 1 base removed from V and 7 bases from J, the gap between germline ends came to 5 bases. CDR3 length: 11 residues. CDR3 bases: TGTGCCAGCAGCTTAGTTTCAGAGCAGTACTTC. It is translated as CASSLVSEQYF.